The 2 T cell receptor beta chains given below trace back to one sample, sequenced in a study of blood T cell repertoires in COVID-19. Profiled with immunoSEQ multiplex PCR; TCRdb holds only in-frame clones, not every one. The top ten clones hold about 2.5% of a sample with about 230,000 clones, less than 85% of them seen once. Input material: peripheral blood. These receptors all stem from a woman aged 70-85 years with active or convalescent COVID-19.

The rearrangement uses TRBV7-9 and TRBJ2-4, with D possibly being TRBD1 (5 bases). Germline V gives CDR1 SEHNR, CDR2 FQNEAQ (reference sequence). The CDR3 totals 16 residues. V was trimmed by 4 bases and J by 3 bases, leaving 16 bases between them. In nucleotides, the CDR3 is TGTGCCAGCAGCTCCCTAGGGGCAGGCCGCAAAAACATTCAGTACTTC. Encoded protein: CASSSLGAGRKNIQYF.

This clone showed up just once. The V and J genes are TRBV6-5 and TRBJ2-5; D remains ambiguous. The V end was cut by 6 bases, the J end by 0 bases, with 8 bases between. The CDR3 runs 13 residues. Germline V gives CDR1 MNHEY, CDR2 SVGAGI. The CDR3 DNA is TGTGCCAGCAGCAGTCAGTACCAAGAGACCCAGTACTTC. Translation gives CASSSQYQETQYF.